This TCR beta chain originates from a study of blood T cell repertoires in COVID-19 (dated by TCRdb to the early 2020s). Broadly, across the study: Collaborator samples came from the United States, Italy and Spain and covered acute and convalescent phases of COVID-19. The samples were drawn from the first 160 participants of the ongoing ImmuneRACE study and from 1,254 subjects provided by 6 global collaborators. The repertoires were released in a freely available public database meant as a resource for research on the immune response to SARS-CoV-2. HLA class I and class II types, where available, came from metadata supplied by the sample provider rather than from assay-based typing. The material from the prospective study consisted of cDNA or gDNA derived from T cells, B-cell-depleted T cells, or PBMCs. Subjects who had been exposed to COVID-19, were actively infected with it, or had recovered from it provided the deeply sampled blood TCRbeta repertoires that made up the dataset. Sample metadata almost always included a de-identified subject ID, COVID-19 status, age in years and sex. Results and caveats for the whole study, not just this receptor: Clinical and demographic metadata were provided uncurated, with the amount varying by source and participant.

Reading the germline V gene gives CDR1 MNHNS and CDR2 SASEGT. From cysteine to phenylalanine, the CDR3 is 16 amino acids long. The entry retains the CDR3 DNA only, 48 bases that are in frame from base 1. TCRbeta CDR3 regions were amplified from genomic DNA by means of the immunoSEQ Assay, a bias-controlled multiplex PCR. As for the original processing: Nucleated cell counts per sample were estimated from amplification of reference gene primers within the assay. To quantify the absolute abundance of each unique TCRbeta CDR3 rearrangement, sequence reads were collapsed and filtered. Productive Simpson clonality was computed per sample as the square root of Simpson's diversity index over productive rearrangements. TCRdb holds this immuneACCESS table with in-frame rearrangements only. Some clones are missing; in checked studies, unresolved V genes explain under half, and the rest has no known cause. V and J calls and clone size come straight from that table; D and trimming were deduced from the DNA. Here the sample has about 200,000 clones; roughly 94% occur a single time. The ten largest clones add up to approximately 0.69% of the sample.

One collaborating source in Seattle enrolled patients while the patients were actively infected and followed the patients over time throughout the course of disease. Whole blood was collected in K2EDTA tubes by collaborating institutions according to the institutions' own protocols. Collaborator samples were shipped for TCRbeta analysis as frozen whole blood, isolated PBMCs, or DNA extracted from either sample type. To note about this clone: What antigen it recognizes has not been identified. At one end, the junction sequence differs from germline, possibly due to a read error.

The rearrangement combines TRBV6-1 with TRBJ1-1, and possibly TRBD1, on 5 matching bases. The sample consisted of peripheral blood. The TCR sequence derives from a man younger than 45 with COVID-19, enrolled during active disease. CDR3 reads: CASGERSGPGGTEAFF. Read as DNA, the sequence is TGTGCCAGCGGTGAGAGGTCGGGGCCGGGAGGCACTGAAGCTTTCTTT.